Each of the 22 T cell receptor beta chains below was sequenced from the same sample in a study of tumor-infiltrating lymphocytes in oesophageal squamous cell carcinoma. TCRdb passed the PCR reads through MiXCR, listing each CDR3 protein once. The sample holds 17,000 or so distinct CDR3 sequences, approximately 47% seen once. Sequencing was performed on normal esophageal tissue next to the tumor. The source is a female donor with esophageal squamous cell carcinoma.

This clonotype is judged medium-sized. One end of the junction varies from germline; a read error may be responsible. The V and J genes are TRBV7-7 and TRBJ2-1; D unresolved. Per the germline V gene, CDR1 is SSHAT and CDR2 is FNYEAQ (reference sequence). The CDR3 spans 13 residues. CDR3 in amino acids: CASSLRTRDEQFF. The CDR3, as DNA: TGTGCTAGCAGCTTAAGAACCCGTGATGAGCAGTTCTTC.

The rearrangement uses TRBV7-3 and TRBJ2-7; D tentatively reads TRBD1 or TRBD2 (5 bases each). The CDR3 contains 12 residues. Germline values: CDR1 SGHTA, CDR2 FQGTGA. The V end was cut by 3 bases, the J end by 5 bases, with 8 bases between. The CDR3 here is CASSFRGDEQYF. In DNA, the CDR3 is TGTGCCAGCAGCTTCAGAGGGGACGAGCAGTACTTC. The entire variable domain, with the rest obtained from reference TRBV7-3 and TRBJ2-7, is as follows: GAGVSQTPSNKVTEKGKYVELRCDPISGHTALYWYRQSLGQGPEFLIYFQGTGAADDSGLPNDRFFAVRPEGSVSTLKIQRTERGDSAVYLCASSFRGDEQYFGPGTRLTVT.

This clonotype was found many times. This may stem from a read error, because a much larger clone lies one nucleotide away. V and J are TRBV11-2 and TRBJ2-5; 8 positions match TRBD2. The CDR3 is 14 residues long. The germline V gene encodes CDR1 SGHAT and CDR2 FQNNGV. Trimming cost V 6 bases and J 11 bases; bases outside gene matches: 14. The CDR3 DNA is TGTGCCAGCAGTACCGGGGGGGCTGGGGATGAGCAGTACTTC. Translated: CASSTGGAGDEQYF.

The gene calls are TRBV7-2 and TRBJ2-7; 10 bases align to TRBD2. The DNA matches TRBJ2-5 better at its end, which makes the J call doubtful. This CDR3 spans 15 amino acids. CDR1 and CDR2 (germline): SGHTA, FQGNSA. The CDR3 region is CASSRLAGTQETQYF. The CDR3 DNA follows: TGTGCCAGCAGCCGACTAGCGGGTACCCAAGAGACCCAGTACTTC.

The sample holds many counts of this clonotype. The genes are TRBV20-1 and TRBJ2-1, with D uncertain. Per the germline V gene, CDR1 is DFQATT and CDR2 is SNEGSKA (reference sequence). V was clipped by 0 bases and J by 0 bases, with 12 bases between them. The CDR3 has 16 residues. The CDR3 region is CSARDHDSSSYNEQFF. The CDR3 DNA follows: TGCAGTGCTAGAGATCATGATTCTAGCTCCTACAATGAGCAGTTCTTC.

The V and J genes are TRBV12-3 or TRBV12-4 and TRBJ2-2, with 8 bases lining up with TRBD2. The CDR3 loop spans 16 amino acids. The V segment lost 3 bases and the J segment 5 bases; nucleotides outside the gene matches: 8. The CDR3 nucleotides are TGTGCCAGCAGTTTTACGACTAGCGAGGGGACCGGGGAGCTGTTTTTT. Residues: CASSFTTSEGTGELFF.

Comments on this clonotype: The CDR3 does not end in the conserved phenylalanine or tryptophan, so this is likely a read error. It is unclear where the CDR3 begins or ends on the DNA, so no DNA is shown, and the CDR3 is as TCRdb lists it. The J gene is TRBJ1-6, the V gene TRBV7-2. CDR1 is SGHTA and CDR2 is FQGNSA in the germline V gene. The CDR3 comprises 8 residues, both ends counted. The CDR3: CASSSGLS.

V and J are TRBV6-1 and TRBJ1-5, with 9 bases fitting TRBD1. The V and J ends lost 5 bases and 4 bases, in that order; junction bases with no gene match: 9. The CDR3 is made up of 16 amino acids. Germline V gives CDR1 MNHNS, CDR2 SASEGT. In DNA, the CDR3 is TGTGCCAGCAGTCCCATTGGGACAGGGCATAATCAGCCCCAGCATTTT. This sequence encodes CASSPIGTGHNQPQHF.

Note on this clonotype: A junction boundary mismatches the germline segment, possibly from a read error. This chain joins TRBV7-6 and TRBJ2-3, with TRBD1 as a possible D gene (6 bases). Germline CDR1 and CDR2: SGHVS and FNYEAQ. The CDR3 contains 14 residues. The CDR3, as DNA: TGTGCTAGCAGCAAACAACAGGGAGAACACGAGCAGTATTTT. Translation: CASSKQQGEHEQYF.

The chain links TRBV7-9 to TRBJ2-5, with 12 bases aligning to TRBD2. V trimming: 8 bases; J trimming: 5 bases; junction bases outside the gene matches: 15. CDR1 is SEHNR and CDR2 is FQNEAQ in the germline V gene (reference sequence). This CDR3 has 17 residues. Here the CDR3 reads CASEPAIGLAGQETQYF. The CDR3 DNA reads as TGTGCCAGCGAACCCGCTATAGGACTAGCGGGACAGGAGACCCAGTACTTC.

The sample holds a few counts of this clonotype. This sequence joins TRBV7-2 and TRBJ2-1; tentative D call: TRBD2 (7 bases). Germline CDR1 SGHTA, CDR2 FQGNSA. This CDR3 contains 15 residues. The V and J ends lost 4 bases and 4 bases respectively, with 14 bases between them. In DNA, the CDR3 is TGTGCCAGCAGCTCCTGGAAGGGGGGGTACAATGAGCAGTTCTTC. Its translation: CASSSWKGGYNEQFF.

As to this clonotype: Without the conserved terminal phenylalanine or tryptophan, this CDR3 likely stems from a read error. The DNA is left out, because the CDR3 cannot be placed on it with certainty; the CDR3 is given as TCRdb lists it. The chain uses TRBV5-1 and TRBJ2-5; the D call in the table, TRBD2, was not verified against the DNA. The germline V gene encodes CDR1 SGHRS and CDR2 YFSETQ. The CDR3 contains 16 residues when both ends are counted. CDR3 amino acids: CASSLDRENYGYTFGS.

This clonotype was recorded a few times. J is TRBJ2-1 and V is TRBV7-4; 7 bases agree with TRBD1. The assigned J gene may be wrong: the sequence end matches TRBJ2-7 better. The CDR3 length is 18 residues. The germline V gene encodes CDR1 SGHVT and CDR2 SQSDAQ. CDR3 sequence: CASSPPAVATGPPYEQYF. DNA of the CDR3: TGTGCCAGCAGCCCTCCCGCGGTAGCGACAGGGCCTCCCTACGAGCAGTACTTC.

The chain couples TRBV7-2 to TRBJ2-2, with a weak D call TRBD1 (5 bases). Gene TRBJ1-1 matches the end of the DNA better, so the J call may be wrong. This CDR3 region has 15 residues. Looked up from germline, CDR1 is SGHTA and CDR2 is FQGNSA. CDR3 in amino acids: CASSLALAGRTEAFF. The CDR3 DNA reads TGTGCCAGCAGCTTAGCGCTAGCGGGGCGGACTGAAGCTTTCTTT.

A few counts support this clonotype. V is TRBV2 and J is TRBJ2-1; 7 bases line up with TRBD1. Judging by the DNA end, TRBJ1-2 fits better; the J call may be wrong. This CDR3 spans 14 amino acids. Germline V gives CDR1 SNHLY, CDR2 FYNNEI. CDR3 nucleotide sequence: TGTGCCACAACACGCCGAAAGGGGGCAGGGGGCTACACCTTC. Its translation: CATTRRKGAGGYTF.

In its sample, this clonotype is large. For the CDR3, the DNA is TGTGCCAGCAGCTTTCGGAGGCGCGATGAGCAGTTCTTC. Translating it yields CASSFRRRDEQFF. The rearrangement uses TRBV7-2 and TRBJ2-1; perhaps TRBD2 as D (5 bases). Trimming took off 3 bases at V and 8 bases at J, with 11 bases between the two ends. This CDR3 has 13 residues. Germline CDR1 reads SGHTA; CDR2 reads FQGNSA.

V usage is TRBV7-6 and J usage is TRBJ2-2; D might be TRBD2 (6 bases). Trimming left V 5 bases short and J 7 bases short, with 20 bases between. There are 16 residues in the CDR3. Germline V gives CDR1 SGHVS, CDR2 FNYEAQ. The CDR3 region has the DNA TGTGCCAGCAGCCCCACTCCGGGACTGCAAGTCGGGGAGCTGTTTTTT. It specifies CASSPTPGLQVGELFF.

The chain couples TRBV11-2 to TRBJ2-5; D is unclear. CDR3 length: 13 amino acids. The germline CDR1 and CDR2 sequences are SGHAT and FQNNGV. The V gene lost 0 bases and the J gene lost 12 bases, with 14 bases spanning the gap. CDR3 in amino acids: CASSLEFFGYEYF. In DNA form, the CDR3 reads TGTGCCAGCAGCTTAGAGTTTTTCGGTTATGAGTACTTC.

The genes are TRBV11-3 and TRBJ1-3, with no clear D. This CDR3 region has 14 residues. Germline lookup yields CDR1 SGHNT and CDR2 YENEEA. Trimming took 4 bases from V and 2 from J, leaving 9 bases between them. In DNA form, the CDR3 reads TGTGCCAGCAGCTACCCCGGGACTGGAAACACCATATATTTT. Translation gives CASSYPGTGNTIYF.

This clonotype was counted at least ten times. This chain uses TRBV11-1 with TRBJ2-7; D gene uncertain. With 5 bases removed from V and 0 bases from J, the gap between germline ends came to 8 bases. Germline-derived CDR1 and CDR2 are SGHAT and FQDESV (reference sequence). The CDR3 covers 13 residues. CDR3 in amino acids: CASSRPSSYEQYF. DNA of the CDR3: TGTGCCAGCAGCCGTCCTAGCTCCTACGAGCAGTACTTC. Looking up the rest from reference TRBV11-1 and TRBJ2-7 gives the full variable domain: EAEVAQSPRYKITEKSQAVAFWCDPISGHATLYWYRQILGQGPELLVQFQDESVVDDSQLPKDRFSAERLKGVDSTLKIQPAELGDSAMYLCASSRPSSYEQYFGPGTRLTVT.

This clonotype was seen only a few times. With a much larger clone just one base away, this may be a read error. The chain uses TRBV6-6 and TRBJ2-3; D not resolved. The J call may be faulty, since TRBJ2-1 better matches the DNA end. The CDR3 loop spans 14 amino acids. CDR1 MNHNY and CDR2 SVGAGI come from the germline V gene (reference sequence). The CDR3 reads CASSYSTGPYEQFF. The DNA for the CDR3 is TGTGCCAGCAGTTACTCGACGGGTCCCTACGAGCAGTTCTTC.

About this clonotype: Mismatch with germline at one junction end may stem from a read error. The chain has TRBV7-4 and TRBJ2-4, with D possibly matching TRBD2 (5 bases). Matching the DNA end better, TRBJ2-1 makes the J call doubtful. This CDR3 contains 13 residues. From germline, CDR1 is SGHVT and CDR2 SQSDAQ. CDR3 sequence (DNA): TGTGTCAGCAGCCCCGGCACAGACTACGAGCAGTTCTTC. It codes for CVSSPGTDYEQFF.